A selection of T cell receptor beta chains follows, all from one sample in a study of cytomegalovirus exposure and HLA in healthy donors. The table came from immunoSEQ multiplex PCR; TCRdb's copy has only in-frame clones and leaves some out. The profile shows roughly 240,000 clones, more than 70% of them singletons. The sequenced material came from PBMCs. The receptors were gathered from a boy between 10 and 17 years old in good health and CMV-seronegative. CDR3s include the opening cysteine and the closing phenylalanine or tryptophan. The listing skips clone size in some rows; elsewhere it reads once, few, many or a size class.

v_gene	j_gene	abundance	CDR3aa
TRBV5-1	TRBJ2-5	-	CASSFFNAAEETQYF
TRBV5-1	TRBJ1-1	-	CASSLVGPAGTEAFF
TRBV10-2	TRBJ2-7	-	CASSVGGSHSYEQYF
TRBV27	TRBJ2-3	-	CASSPFRGKSSTDTQYF
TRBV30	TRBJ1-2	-	CAWSVLSVVGYTF
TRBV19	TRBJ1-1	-	CASKGAGGKGWDTEAFF
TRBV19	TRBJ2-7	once	CASSMRGRGQRQYF
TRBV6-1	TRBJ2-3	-	CASSVEFRGTQYF
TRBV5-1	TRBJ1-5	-	CASSLEGGNQPQHF
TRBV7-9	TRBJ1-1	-	CASSLGGQNTEAFF
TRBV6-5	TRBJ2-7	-	CASSPDRGKQYF
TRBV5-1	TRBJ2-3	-	CASSRGLAGFEDTQYF
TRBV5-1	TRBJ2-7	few	CASSLTTGGVVSTYEQYF
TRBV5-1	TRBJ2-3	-	CASSMRLAGATDTQYF
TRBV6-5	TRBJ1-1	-	CASSYSDRGIEAFF
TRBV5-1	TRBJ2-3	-	CASSLAVEVGTSTDTQYF
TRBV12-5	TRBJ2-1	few	CASGPAVEGDNEQFF
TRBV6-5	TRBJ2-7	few	CASSPPGWHEQYF
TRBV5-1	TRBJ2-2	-	CASSLVGRAAGELFF
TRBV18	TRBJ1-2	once	CASSPPDRVNYGYTF
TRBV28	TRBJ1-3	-	CASSPYAGASGNTIYF
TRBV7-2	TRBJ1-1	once	CASSLVVSGNTEAFF
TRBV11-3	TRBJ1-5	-	CASSSKGQRSNQPQHF
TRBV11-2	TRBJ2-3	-	CASSFVLTDTQYF
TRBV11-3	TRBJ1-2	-	CASSLEGGAVYTF
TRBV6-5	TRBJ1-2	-	CASIRTGTGFYGYTF
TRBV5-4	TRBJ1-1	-	CASSSGGDWSLRTSEAFF
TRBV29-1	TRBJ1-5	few	CSASVGREGQPQHF
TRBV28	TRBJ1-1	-	CASSLVGGIGAEAFF
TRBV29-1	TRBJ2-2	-	CSVEGTGWRGELFF
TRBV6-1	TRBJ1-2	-	CASTGAGGTGGYTF
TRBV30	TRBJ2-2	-	CAWSVGARTGELFF
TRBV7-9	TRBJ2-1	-	CASSRQEISYNEQFF
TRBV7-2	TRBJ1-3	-	CASSFLMSSGNTIYF
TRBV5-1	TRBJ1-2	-	CASSLVGGALANYGYTF
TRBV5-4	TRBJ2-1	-	CASSSGLASSVSYNEQFF
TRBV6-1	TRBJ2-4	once	CASSRDRAKNIQYF
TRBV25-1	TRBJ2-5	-	CASSEVRVGETQYF
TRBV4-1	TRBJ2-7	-	CASSQGSGLAGGSSYEQYF
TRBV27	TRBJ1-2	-	CASHKGLDYGYTF
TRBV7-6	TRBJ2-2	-	CASSLEVATGTGELFF
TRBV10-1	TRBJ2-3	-	CASSGSFGGATDTQYF
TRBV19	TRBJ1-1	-	CASSSGQGAAEAFF
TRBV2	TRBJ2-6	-	CASSRDRVVFTGANVLTF
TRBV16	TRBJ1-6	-	CASSQSSGGGNSPLHF
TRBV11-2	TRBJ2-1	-	CASSLAAVSSYNEQFF
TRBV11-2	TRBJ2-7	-	CASSLALAGAYEQYF
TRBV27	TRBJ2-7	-	CASSLVGQIPYEQYF